This T cell receptor beta chain was identified in a study of T cell repertoires in cytomegalovirus infection. Study in general: Through public TCR beta signatures, both CMV infection and matching HLA type were indicated. General study results and limits: HLA-C-restricted CMV-specific TCR beta clonotypes were dominant in the ex vivo response. Carriers of CMV and the relevant HLA type were discriminated by public TCR beta frequency.

The count of this clonotype is one. No antigen is known for it. TCRdb analysed the reads with MiXCR anew, one entry per CDR3 protein. Among fewer than 300,000 distinct CDR3 sequences listed, roughly 25% were seen once. The CDR3 length is 14 residues. V shed 3 bases and J 8 bases; nucleotides not matched to a gene: 9. Germline V gene data show CDR1 as SQVTM and CDR2 as ANQGSEA. The V gene is TRBV29-1, the J gene TRBJ2-1, with TRBD2 identical over 8 bases. Input material: PBMCs. The clonotype originates from a human donor in good health (CMV status not recorded). Some clones in this sample may be carry-over from other donors' samples. The CDR3 loop is CSVDEAGVNYEQFF. For the CDR3, the DNA is TGCAGCGTTGACGAAGCGGGAGTAAATTATGAGCAGTTCTTC.